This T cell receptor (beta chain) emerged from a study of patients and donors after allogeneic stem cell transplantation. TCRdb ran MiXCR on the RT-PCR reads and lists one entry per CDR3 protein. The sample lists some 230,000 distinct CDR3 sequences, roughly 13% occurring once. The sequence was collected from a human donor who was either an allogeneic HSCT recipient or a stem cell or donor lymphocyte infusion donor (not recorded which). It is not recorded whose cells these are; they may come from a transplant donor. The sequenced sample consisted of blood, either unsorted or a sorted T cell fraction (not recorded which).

CDR3 in DNA: TGTGCCAGCAGCCAGGCGTGGAGGGGGCCCAACACCGGGGAGCTGTTTTTT. Encoded protein: CASSQAWRGPNTGELFF. This sequence joins TRBV14 and TRBJ2-2; a possible D gene is TRBD1 (7 bases). V was cut by 3 bases and J by 2 bases, with 16 bases left in between. The CDR3 sequence is 17 residues long. The V gene's germline CDR1 is SGHDN and CDR2 FVKESK. The full variable domain, rest sourced from reference TRBV14 and TRBJ2-2, is EAGVTQFPSHSVIEKGQTVTLRCDPISGHDNLYWYRRVMGKEIKFLLHFVKESKQDESGMPNNRFLAERTGGTYSTLKVQPAELEDSGVYFCASSQAWRGPNTGELFFGEGSRLTVL.